These 8 T cell receptor beta chains share one sample of origin, sequenced in a study of cytomegalovirus exposure and HLA in healthy donors. This PCR relied on a set of 60 Vbeta primers and 13 Jbeta primers. Measured with immunoSEQ multiplex PCR; TCRdb has only the in-frame clones, and not every one. This table holds approximately 210,000 clones, about 81% found once. The sequenced sample was PBMCs. These receptor sequences come from a man aged 35-49 years in good health and CMV-seropositive.

V is TRBV7-2 and J is TRBJ2-1; perhaps TRBD2 as D (5 bases). The CDR3 contains 14 residues. V lost 0 bases to trimming and J lost 4 bases, with 7 bases between them. From germline, CDR1 is SGHTA and CDR2 FQGNSA. The CDR3 is CASSLAGDYNEQFF. The CDR3 DNA follows: TGTGCCAGCAGCTTAGCGGGAGATTACAATGAGCAGTTCTTC. Supplemented by reference TRBV7-2 and TRBJ2-1, the full variable domain reads GAGVSQSPSNKVTEKGKDVELRCDPISGHTALYWYRQSLGQGLEFLIYFQGNSAPDKSGLPSDRFSAERTGGSVSTLTIQRTQQEDSAVYLCASSLAGDYNEQFFGPGTRLTVL.

The chain joins TRBV7-6 to TRBJ2-2, with 8 bases identical to TRBD2. CDR1 SGHVS and CDR2 FNYEAQ come from the germline V gene. The length of the CDR3 is 16 residues. The V gene end was trimmed by 4 bases and the J gene end by 3 bases; junction bases not matched to a gene: 7. This CDR3 is CASSYRAGEDTGELFF. CDR3 bases: TGTGCCAGCAGCTACCGAGCGGGAGAAGACACCGGGGAGCTGTTTTTT.

This chain uses TRBV29-1 with TRBJ2-1, with TRBD1 as a possible D gene (6 bases). The CDR3 loop spans 15 amino acids. V was shortened by 4 bases and J by 12 bases, with 25 bases between the two germline ends. The germline CDR1 and CDR2 sequences are SQVTM and ANQGSEA. The CDR3 loop is CSVGGRTTRERGQFF. DNA of the CDR3: TGCAGCGTTGGGGGGCGGACAACTCGTGAAAGGGGGCAGTTCTTC.

The chain uses TRBV7-2 and TRBJ2-5; 11 nucleotides match TRBD2. Trimming cost V 5 bases and J 5 bases; bases outside gene matches: 7. Germline V gives CDR1 SGHTA, CDR2 FQGNSA. The CDR3 is 15 amino acids. The CDR3 DNA reads TGTGCCAGCAGCCTCACTAGCGGGAGTTGGGAGACCCAGTACTTC. Translated, it gives CASSLTSGSWETQYF.

CDR3 nucleotide sequence: TGTGCCAGCGCCACGGGTGGGAGCTCCTACAATGAGCAGTTCTTC. Amino acid sequence: CASATGGSSYNEQFF. The J gene is TRBJ2-1, the V gene TRBV6-5, with D perhaps matching TRBD2 (5 bases). V gave up 8 bases and J gave up 0 bases, with 14 bases separating them. Germline V gene sequence: CDR1 MNHEY, CDR2 SVGAGI. The CDR3 is 15 residues long.

The chain recombines TRBV4-1 with TRBJ2-1; TRBD2 matches 10 bases. V lost 0 bases to trimming and J lost 7 bases; unmatched junction nucleotides: 12. In germline, CDR1 is MGHRA, CDR2 YSYEKL. The length of the CDR3 is 18 residues. The CDR3 sequence is CASSQDGTSLAGINEQFF. CDR3 bases: TGCGCCAGCAGCCAAGACGGGACCTCACTAGCGGGAATTAATGAGCAGTTCTTC.

This chain uses TRBV12-5 with TRBJ2-2, with a weak D call TRBD1 (6 bases). This CDR3 contains 16 residues. Looked up from germline, CDR1 is LGHNT and CDR2 is FRNRAP. V dropped 6 bases and J dropped 6 bases, with 20 bases sitting between them. CDR3 residues: CASGPETGSGSGELFF. The CDR3 DNA is TGTGCTAGTGGCCCCGAAACAGGGAGCGGATCCGGGGAGCTGTTTTTT.

This CDR3 is CASSLEGSTEAFF. DNA of the CDR3: TGTGCCAGCAGCTTAGAAGGGAGCACTGAAGCTTTCTTT. The V call is TRBV7-9, the J call TRBJ1-1; D remains ambiguous. The V end was cut by 1 base, the J end by 4 bases, with 7 bases between. Germline V gene data show CDR1 as SEHNR and CDR2 as FQNEAQ (reference sequence). The CDR3 loop spans 13 amino acids.